This TCR beta chain was obtained from a study of blood T cell repertoires in COVID-19. Study summary: Acute and convalescent COVID-19 samples came from the United States, Italy and Spain.

Germline trimming cut 1 base from V and 3 bases from J; bases unmatched to any gene: 13. The germline CDR1 and CDR2 sequences are SGHRS and YFSETQ. The CDR3 spans 19 residues. Sequencing was performed with immunoSEQ multiplex PCR; in TCRdb, only in-frame clones are kept and a portion is missing. The sample includes over 25,000 clones, roughly 89% of them seen just once. The TCR sequence derives from a woman aged 60-75 years with active COVID-19. This chain connects TRBV5-1 to TRBJ2-2; TRBD2 matches 9 bases. Sequenced input: peripheral blood. The CDR3 region is CASSLKASGVWPDTGELFF. CDR3 in DNA: TGCGCCAGCAGCTTGAAAGCTAGCGGGGTTTGGCCTGACACCGGGGAGCTGTTTTTT.